This TCR beta chain was retrieved from a study of CD8+ T cells in alopecia areata. Study at large: The investigators scored severity in treated patients by the percentage of affected scalp area. Study-level points and caveats: Besides other cells, scalp samples also yield sequences of resident alphabeta T cells from normal skin.

In the case of this clone: Its target is not known. The same CDR3 also results from other DNA sequences found in this sample.

Following RNA extraction, reverse transcription yielded cDNA that acted as the sequencing template. Repertoires were generated with immunoSEQ multiplex PCR, while TCRdb's copy carries only in-frame clones and drops some. The sample consists of roughly 220,000 clones, roughly two fifths of them appearing once. The CDR3 runs 15 residues. V shed 1 base, J shed 1 base, and the junction held 3 bases outside the gene matches. Germline CDR1 and CDR2: MGHRA and YSYEKL. The treatment denotes: oral pan-JAK inhibitor, 5-10 mg twice daily. The chain links TRBV4-1 to TRBJ2-7; 8 positions agree with TRBD1. The material was CD4+ T cells sorted from blood, obtained at approximately week 30, from a patient treated with tofacitinib. This clonotype was obtained from a human donor with alopecia areata. CDR3: CASSQAGGESYEQYF. CDR3 bases: TGCGCCAGCAGCCAAGCAGGGGGCGAGTCCTACGAGCAGTACTTC.